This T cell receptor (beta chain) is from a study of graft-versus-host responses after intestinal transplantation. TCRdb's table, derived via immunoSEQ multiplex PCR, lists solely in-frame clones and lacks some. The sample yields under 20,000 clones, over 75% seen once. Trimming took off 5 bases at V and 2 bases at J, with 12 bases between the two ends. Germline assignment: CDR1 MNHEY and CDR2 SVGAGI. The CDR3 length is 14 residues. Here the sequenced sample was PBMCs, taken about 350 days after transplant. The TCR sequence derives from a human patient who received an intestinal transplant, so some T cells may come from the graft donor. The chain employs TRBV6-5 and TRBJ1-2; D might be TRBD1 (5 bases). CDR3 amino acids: CASSEKQANYGYTF. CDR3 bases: TGTGCCAGCAGTGAAAAACAGGCAAACTATGGCTACACCTTC.